These 16 T cell receptor beta chains were sequenced from one sample in a study of blood T cell repertoires in COVID-19. The table came from immunoSEQ multiplex PCR; TCRdb's copy has only in-frame clones and leaves some out. The sample lists some 180,000 clones, around 86% occurring once. The sample consisted of peripheral blood. The receptors here all came from a woman of 80 years or more with COVID-19, enrolled during active disease.

The chain is built from TRBV7-2 and TRBJ1-2, with TRBD1 matching over 8 bases. Trimming at V came to 5 bases and at J to 5 bases, leaving 10 bases not matched to a gene. The germline V gene has CDR1 SGHTA and CDR2 FQGNSA. This CDR3 contains 15 residues. The CDR3 spells CASSPWTGNNYGYTF. The CDR3 coding sequence is TGTGCCAGCAGCCCGTGGACAGGGAATAATTATGGCTACACCTTC.

The J gene is TRBJ2-3, the V gene TRBV6-2 or TRBV6-3, with D maybe TRBD1 (6 bases). Germline V gives CDR1 MNHEY, CDR2 SVGEGT. CDR3 length: 17 residues. V lost 6 bases to trimming and J lost 0 bases, with 19 bases between them. The CDR3 sequence: CASSPHSGGGSTDTQYF. Here the CDR3 DNA reads TGTGCCAGCAGCCCCCACTCTGGGGGCGGAAGCACAGATACGCAGTATTTT.

The gene calls are TRBV7-9 and TRBJ2-3; TRBD2 matches at 8 bases. The CDR3 contains 16 residues. Looked up from germline, CDR1 is SEHNR and CDR2 is FQNEAQ (reference sequence). V was pared by 5 bases and J by 2 bases, with 9 bases of the junction left unmatched. The CDR3 sequence is CASSPDSGKHTDTQYF. The DNA of the CDR3 is TGTGCCAGCAGCCCGGATAGCGGGAAACACACAGATACGCAGTATTTT.

This chain joins TRBV7-9 and TRBJ2-5, with TRBD2 identical over 16 bases. Germline CDR1 reads SEHNR; CDR2 reads FQNEAQ (reference sequence). The CDR3 consists of 17 residues. The V segment lost 5 bases and the J segment 6 bases; nucleotides outside the gene matches: 9. CDR3 in DNA: TGTGCCAGCAGCCCAGGGACTAGCGGGAGGGATAGGAAGACCCAGTACTTC. The encoded protein is CASSPGTSGRDRKTQYF.

A single count supports this clone. This chain connects TRBV5-6 to TRBJ2-6; 7 bases fit TRBD1. V trimming: 5 bases; J trimming: 3 bases; junction bases outside the gene matches: 17. The germline V gene has CDR1 SGHDT and CDR2 YYEEEE. The CDR3 is 19 amino acids. The CDR3 nucleotides read TGTGCCAGCAGTGATTCAACGGGGCAGGGGGTTGTTGGGGCCAACGTCCTGACTTTC. This codes for CASSDSTGQGVVGANVLTF.

The chain has TRBV6-5 and TRBJ1-1, with 7 nucleotides matching TRBD1. V lost 2 bases, J lost 4 bases, and 7 bases stayed unmatched. Germline CDR1 and CDR2: MNHEY and SVGAGI. The CDR3 consists of 15 residues. CDR3 in amino acids: CASSYGQEISTEAFF. The CDR3 DNA sequence: TGTGCCAGCAGTTACGGACAGGAGATCTCCACTGAAGCTTTCTTT.

The V and J genes are TRBV4-1 and TRBJ2-5; 10 nucleotides line up with TRBD1. The CDR3 is made up of 17 amino acids. Germline CDR1 reads MGHRA; CDR2 reads YSYEKL. J gave up 5 bases and V 0 bases, and 9 bases lay outside the gene matches. CDR3 loop: CASSQDIDRGQVETQYF. The CDR3, as DNA: TGCGCCAGCAGCCAAGATATCGACAGGGGGCAGGTGGAGACCCAGTACTTC.

This chain uses TRBV28 with TRBJ1-2, with 7 bases lining up with TRBD1. V shed 9 bases, J shed 7 bases, and the junction held 11 bases outside the gene matches. Germline CDR1 MDHEN, CDR2 SYDVKM. The CDR3 loop spans 13 amino acids. The CDR3 loop reads CASQRGRRGGYTF. Written as DNA, the CDR3 is TGTGCCAGTCAGAGGGGGCGCCGGGGTGGCTACACCTTC.

The chain has TRBV28 and TRBJ1-5, with D possibly matching TRBD1 (5 bases). Germline CDR1 MDHEN, CDR2 SYDVKM. Trimming shortened V by 7 bases and J by 2 bases, and 18 bases separated the two germline ends. The length of the CDR3 is 16 residues. DNA of the CDR3: TGTGCCAGCAACGTGTGGGGCCCCAGGGGCAATCAGCCCCAGCATTTT. Its protein is CASNVWGPRGNQPQHF.

J is TRBJ1-5 and V is TRBV6-5; 7 bases match TRBD1. CDR1 and CDR2 (germline): MNHEY, SVGAGI. The CDR3 extends over 12 amino acids. V shed 6 bases and J 6 bases; nucleotides not matched to a gene: 2. The CDR3 reads CASRQGSQPQHF. CDR3 bases: TGTGCCAGCAGACAGGGGTCTCAGCCCCAGCATTTT.

The genes are TRBV18 and TRBJ1-6, with 8 bases fitting TRBD1. J lost 4 bases, V lost 2 bases, and 1 base had no gene match. Germline V gene sequence: CDR1 KGHSH, CDR2 LQKENI. The CDR3 is 15 amino acids. The CDR3 DNA reads as TGTGCCAGCTCACCAGGGACAGGTTATAATTCACCCCTCCACTTT. This gives the protein CASSPGTGYNSPLHF.

This chain uses TRBV6-1 with TRBJ1-5; a weak D match, TRBD1 (5 bases). The CDR3 has 15 residues. The germline gives CDR1 MNHNS, CDR2 SASEGT. V was pared by 0 bases and J by 2 bases, with 8 bases between. CDR3: CASSEAGGGNQPQHF. Here the CDR3 DNA reads TGTGCCAGCAGTGAAGCGGGGGGTGGCAATCAGCCCCAGCATTTT.

The chain couples TRBV5-1 to TRBJ1-2, with TRBD1 as a possible D gene (6 bases). This CDR3 is 15 amino acids long. Germline assignment: CDR1 SGHRS and CDR2 YFSETQ. Trimming cost V 4 bases and J 7 bases, with 20 bases left between them. Written as DNA, the CDR3 is TGCGCCAGCAGCCCGCCTTCACAGGGAATATTTGGCTACACCTTC. Encoded protein: CASSPPSQGIFGYTF.

V usage is TRBV18 and J usage is TRBJ2-7; 9 bases map to TRBD1. The CDR3 contains 14 residues. The germline V gene encodes CDR1 KGHSH and CDR2 LQKENI. V was pared by 6 bases and J by 2 bases, with 5 bases of the junction left unmatched. CDR3 in amino acids: CASSRDRATYEQYF. The CDR3 DNA sequence: TGTGCCAGCTCTCGGGACAGGGCCACCTACGAGCAGTACTTC.

The chain employs TRBV3-1 (or the pseudogene TRBV3-2) and TRBJ2-3; tentative D call: TRBD2 (6 bases). Trimming shortened V by 8 bases and J by 0 bases, and 15 bases separated the two germline ends. Germline assignment: CDR1 LGHDT and CDR2 YNNKEL (reference sequence). CDR3 size: 15 residues. The CDR3, as DNA: TGTGCCAGCTCCCTTAGCGGAGCTAGCACAGATACGCAGTATTTT. Protein sequence: CASSLSGASTDTQYF.

This sequence joins TRBV20-1 and TRBJ1-4, with 8 bases fitting TRBD1. The V segment lost 3 bases and the J segment 4 bases; nucleotides outside the gene matches: 10. The CDR3 runs to 16 residues. CDR1 and CDR2 from the germline V gene are DFQATT and SNEGSKA (reference sequence). In DNA, the CDR3 is TGCAGTGCTAGTCACGGACAGGGTCTAATTAATGAAAAACTGTTTTTT. It specifies CSASHGQGLINEKLFF.